Described below is a single T cell receptor beta chain sequence and its context. After removal of 4 bases from V and 7 bases from J, the junction contained 11 bases not matched to a gene. The CDR3 covers 15 residues. Germline CDR1 and CDR2: SGHNT and YYREEE (reference sequence). These data belong to a study of shared clonotypes between healthy human individuals. When replicate PCRs were run on sorted subsets, they used 200 ng DNA, 28,000 or so T cell genomes. The repertoire was sequenced with immunoSEQ multiplex PCR; TCRdb's copy has only in-frame clones and lacks some. Of over 2 million clones detected, approximately 90% appear once; the ten largest clones hold about 0.41%.

The rearrangement joins TRBV5-4 to TRBJ2-3; 8 nucleotides align to TRBD2. This receptor was obtained from a man younger than 35 in good health. Some clones in this sample may be carry-over from other donors' samples. Sequencing was carried out using naive CD4+ T cells from PBMCs. Subset denoted: CD45RA+ positively selected. CDR3 protein: CASSPGGRDPNTQYF. For the CDR3, the DNA is TGTGCCAGCAGCCCGGGGGGGAGGGACCCGAATACGCAGTATTTT.